The 24 T cell receptor beta chains below were found in one sample sequenced in a study of blood T cells in healthy people across ages. A second PCR, run for about 7 to 11 cycles, used a sample-barcoded 5' primer plus a J-beta primer mix. Each CDR3 protein is one row after TCRdb ran MiXCR on the 5' RACE reads. The sample has 1 million or so distinct CDR3 sequences, 20% to 25% seen once. The sample also formed part of further work on T cells of mothers and their children.

Sequencing was done on a sample of blood. Every receptor here comes from a girl aged 2-15 years in good health.

The gene calls are TRBV4-1 and TRBJ2-7; D assignment may be TRBD1 or TRBD2 (5 bases each). Germline lookup yields CDR1 MGHRA and CDR2 YSYEKL. The CDR3 is made up of 14 amino acids. The V end was cut by 0 bases, the J end by 6 bases, with 12 bases between. The CDR3 DNA is TGCGCCAGCAGCCAAGAGGGTTGGGGGTTCGAGCAGTACTTC. This gives the protein CASSQEGWGFEQYF.

This clonotype was seen only a few times. The CDR3 bases are TGTGCCAGCAGCGGGGGTGGGGCGAGCTCCTACGAGCAGTACTTC. This sequence encodes CASSGGGASSYEQYF. V and J are TRBV7-9 and TRBJ2-7; tentatively, D is TRBD1 or TRBD2 (5 bases each). The CDR3 consists of 15 residues. Looked up from germline, CDR1 is SEHNR and CDR2 is FQNEAQ (reference sequence). Trimming pared 5 bases from V and 0 bases from J, leaving 14 bases between.

The J gene is TRBJ2-1, the V gene TRBV24-1, with 8 bases fitting TRBD2. The better agreement between TRBJ2-5 and the DNA end casts doubt on the J call. From germline, CDR1 is KGHDR and CDR2 SFDVKD. The CDR3 extends over 14 amino acids. CDR3 residues: CATGRAGVVETQYF. The CDR3 DNA sequence: TGTGCCACAGGCAGAGCGGGGGTGGTAGAGACCCAGTACTTC.

Only a few counts were recorded for this clonotype. A read error may produce the germline difference seen at one junction end. The genes are TRBV7-9 and TRBJ1-2; TRBD1 aligns across 9 bases. This CDR3 has 15 residues. Per the germline V gene, CDR1 is SEHNR and CDR2 is FQNEAQ (reference sequence). This CDR3 reads CASSLGQGLAYGYTF. CDR3 nucleotides: TGCGCCAGCAGCTTGGGACAGGGCCTAGCCTATGGCTACACCTTC.

Ten or more counts support this clonotype. CDR3 DNA: TGCAGCGTTGGGCACAGCGCCTACGAGCAGTACTTC. Translated, it gives CSVGHSAYEQYF. V usage is TRBV29-1 and J usage is TRBJ2-5; D is uncertain. The J call may be faulty, since TRBJ2-7 better matches the DNA end. Germline V gene data show CDR1 as SQVTM and CDR2 as ANQGSEA. CDR3 length: 12 amino acids.

The V call is TRBV28, the J call TRBJ2-1; 8 bases line up with TRBD2. Germline CDR1 reads MDHEN; CDR2 reads SYDVKM. With V trimmed by 8 bases and J by 10 bases, 16 bases remained unmatched. This CDR3 region has 15 residues. CDR3 sequence: CASRADPSGLGEQFF. The CDR3 DNA sequence: TGTGCCAGCCGGGCGGACCCTAGCGGGTTGGGAGAGCAGTTCTTC.

The CDR3: CASSFGGTNTEAFF. CDR3 bases: TGCGCCAGCAGTTTCGGGGGCACGAACACTGAAGCTTTCTTT. The chain employs TRBV5-1 and TRBJ1-1; D is perhaps TRBD1 (6 bases). This CDR3 spans 14 amino acids. Trimming pared 5 bases from V and 1 base from J, leaving 12 bases between. Germline assignment: CDR1 SGHRS and CDR2 YFSETQ.

CDR3 in amino acids: CATKMDSHNEQFF. The DNA of the CDR3 is TGTGCCACAAAGATGGATTCCCACAATGAGCAGTTCTTC. The chain is built from TRBV12-3 or TRBV12-4 and TRBJ2-1; the D is unclear. The CDR3 covers 13 residues. Trimming pared 10 bases from V and 5 bases from J, leaving 15 bases between.

The V and J genes are TRBV20-1 and TRBJ1-2, with 8 bases that match TRBD1. CDR3 length equals 12 residues. Per germline, CDR1 DFQATT and CDR2 SNEGSKA (reference sequence). The V gene end was trimmed by 3 bases and the J gene end by 6 bases; junction bases not matched to a gene: 3. The CDR3 sequence is CSASGTGHGYTF. CDR3 DNA: TGCAGTGCTAGCGGGACAGGACATGGCTACACCTTC.

This rearrangement joins TRBV20-1 to TRBJ2-5; TRBD2 agrees at 7 bases. TRBJ2-1 explains the end of the DNA better; the J call may be wrong. The CDR3 is made up of 17 amino acids. Germline loops: CDR1 DFQATT, CDR2 SNEGSKA (reference sequence). In DNA form, the CDR3 reads TGCAGTGCTAGAGATCTCGCGGGAGTAAGGATTATTAATGAGCAGTTCTTC. Its protein product is CSARDLAGVRIINEQFF.

J is TRBJ2-5 and V is TRBV29-1; no clear D gene. Trimming took 7 bases from V and 1 from J, leaving 13 bases between them. The length of the CDR3 is 13 residues. From germline, CDR1 is SQVTM and CDR2 ANQGSEA. The CDR3 sequence: CSASTDAQETQYF. The CDR3 DNA follows: TGCAGCGCGTCGACCGATGCCCAAGAGACCCAGTACTTC. Full variable domain (rest looked up from reference TRBV29-1 and TRBJ2-5): SAVISQKPSRDICQRGTSLTIQCQVDSQVTMMFWYRQQPGQSLTLIATANQGSEATYESGFVIDKFPISRPNLTFSTLTVSNMSPEDSSIYLCSASTDAQETQYFGPGTRLLVL.

The V and J genes are TRBV14 and TRBJ2-7, with D possibly matching TRBD1 (7 bases). Trimming left V 1 base short and J 6 bases short, with 19 bases between. Germline V gene lookup returns CDR1 SGHDN and CDR2 FVKESK. This CDR3 spans 16 amino acids. CDR3 sequence: CASSQVGGTVRGEQYF. CDR3 nucleotide sequence: TGTGCCAGCAGCCAAGTTGGCGGGACAGTGAGAGGCGAGCAGTACTTC. Complete variable domain (other parts from reference TRBV14 and TRBJ2-7): EAGVTQFPSHSVIEKGQTVTLRCDPISGHDNLYWYRRVMGKEIKFLLHFVKESKQDESGMPNNRFLAERTGGTYSTLKVQPAELEDSGVYFCASSQVGGTVRGEQYFGPGTRLTVT.

This clonotype was found a few times. The chain employs TRBV7-9 and TRBJ2-5; tentative D call: TRBD2 (6 bases). CDR1 is SEHNR, CDR2 FQNEAQ, per germline (reference sequence). Trimming removed 2 bases from V and 3 bases from J, with 19 bases in between. CDR3 length: 17 amino acids. Here the CDR3 DNA reads TGTGCCAGCAGCTTATTGTGGGGGGATAGCGTCGAAGAGACCCAGTACTTC. Its translation: CASSLLWGDSVEETQYF.

This clonotype has just a few counts. This chain links TRBV25-1 with TRBJ2-5; maybe TRBD2 (6 bases). The J call is uncertain, as TRBJ2-7 better fits the DNA end. The CDR3 sequence is 15 residues long. Germline CDR1 is MGHDK and CDR2 is SYGVNS. CDR3 coding DNA: TGTGCCAGCACTCCCGTGGGCGGACTATTCTACGAGCAGTACTTC. Protein product: CASTPVGGLFYEQYF.

This clonotype occurred a few times. This chain uses TRBV7-9 with TRBJ1-2; unclear D gene. This CDR3 has 17 residues. Germline V gives CDR1 SEHNR, CDR2 FQNEAQ (reference sequence). V was pared by 3 bases and J by 1 base, with 18 bases between. The CDR3 loop is CASSFVPDVLFNYGYTF. The CDR3 DNA is TGTGCCAGCAGCTTCGTACCGGATGTACTATTTAACTATGGCTACACCTTC.

This clonotype was seen a few times. The CDR3 DNA reads as TGCGCCAGCAGCCAAGATAGGGTCAATGAGCAGTTCTTC. This translates into CASSQDRVNEQFF. The chain has TRBV4-1 and TRBJ2-1; D is unclear. Looked up from germline, CDR1 is MGHRA and CDR2 is YSYEKL. The CDR3 contains 13 residues. V was cut by 0 bases and J by 6 bases, with 6 bases left in between.

The chain has TRBV24-1 and TRBJ2-5; no reliable D call. The DNA end favors TRBJ2-7, so the J call may be wrong. Germline assignment: CDR1 KGHDR and CDR2 SFDVKD. The CDR3 sequence is 14 residues long. The chain's CDR3 is CATSDSGPPYEQYF. The CDR3 DNA reads TGTGCCACCAGTGATTCGGGCCCACCCTACGAGCAGTACTTC.

This clonotype was seen only a few times. The chain uses TRBV7-3 and TRBJ2-7, with D uncertain. With 2 bases removed from V and 6 bases from J, the gap between germline ends came to 14 bases. The germline V gene encodes CDR1 SGHTA and CDR2 FQGTGA. The CDR3 covers 14 residues. CDR3 sequence (DNA): TGTGCCAGCAGCTTATATCAGCGTTCGGGCGAGCAGTACTTC. This translates into CASSLYQRSGEQYF.

CDR3 in DNA: TGTGCCAGCAGGGAGGGGATCCGCGATGAGCAGTTCTTC. Translating it yields CASREGIRDEQFF. J is TRBJ2-1 and V is TRBV7-9; D is perhaps TRBD2 (6 bases). The length of the CDR3 is 13 residues. Germline V CDR1 and CDR2: SEHNR, FQNEAQ (reference sequence). V was pared by 6 bases and J by 8 bases, with 14 bases between.

This clonotype was detected only once. Germline is not matched at one junction end, which may reflect a read error. V gene TRBV6-5 combines with J gene TRBJ2-7; TRBD1 is a possible D gene (6 bases). The CDR3 runs 15 residues. Germline lookup yields CDR1 MNHEY and CDR2 SVGAGI. In nucleotides, the CDR3 is TGTGCCAGCAGTGACTCTCCCGGACAGTTCAACGAGCAGTACTTC. This sequence encodes CASSDSPGQFNEQYF.

The CDR3 sequence: CASSIVLSNEQFF. In DNA form, the CDR3 reads TGTGCCAGTAGTATAGTATTATCCAATGAGCAGTTCTTC. The chain joins TRBV19 to TRBJ2-1, with D unresolved. The CDR3 totals 13 residues. Germline lookup yields CDR1 LNHDA and CDR2 SQIVND (reference sequence). Trimming cost V 1 base and J 6 bases, with 7 bases left between them.

The chain is built from TRBV11-2 and TRBJ2-4, with 9 bases lining up with TRBD1. Losses at the gene ends were 1 base for V and 7 bases for J; bases not matched to a gene: 5. Germline loops: CDR1 SGHAT, CDR2 FQNNGV. The CDR3 has 15 amino acids. CDR3 bases: TGTGCCAGCAGCTTAGTATCTGGGACAGGGAACATTCAGTACTTC. Translated: CASSLVSGTGNIQYF.

The genes are TRBV29-1 and TRBJ2-1, with 10 bases lining up with TRBD2. The CDR3 is 13 residues long. Per the germline V gene, CDR1 is SQVTM and CDR2 is ANQGSEA. Unmatched junction bases numbered 8, after V lost 8 bases and J lost 7 bases. CDR3 sequence: CSYKREGGNEQFF. The CDR3 nucleotides read TGCAGCTACAAGCGGGAGGGAGGGAATGAGCAGTTCTTC.

This clonotype turned up a few times. The junction differs from germline at one of its ends, possibly a read error. The gene calls are TRBV29-1 and TRBJ2-3, with 9 bases matching TRBD2. CDR3 length equals 14 residues. Germline V lookup: CDR1 SQVTM, CDR2 ANQGSEA. CDR3 residues: CSVRLADSTDTQCF. For the CDR3, the DNA is TGCAGCGTGAGACTAGCGGATAGCACAGATACGCAGTGTTTT.